The source of this T cell receptor (beta chain) is a study of T cells in localized non-small cell lung cancer. Sequencing used immunoSEQ multiplex PCR; TCRdb keeps in-frame clones, though not all of them. The table lists 15,000 to 20,000 clones, around nine tenths of them singletons. Comment on this clone: The antigen remains undetermined.

Study results and caveats: The appearance of a median roughly 53 of the top 100 tumor clones was seen in adjacent lung. Exceeding tumor, uninvolved adjacent lung had the highest T cell clonality. Greater blood T cell density accompanied longer overall survival.

The V gene's germline CDR1 is SGDLS and CDR2 YYNGEE. V gave up 3 bases and J gave up 0 bases, with 7 bases separating them. This CDR3 comprises 13 residues. This receptor was taken from a female donor older than 55 with stage III squamous cell lung carcinoma. The chain carries TRBV9 and TRBJ2-7; unclear D gene. The source was peripheral blood, collected before any cancer treatment. The CDR3 protein is CASSGGSSYEQYF. The CDR3 DNA reads TGTGCCAGCAGCGGGGGTAGCTCCTACGAGCAGTACTTC. Together with reference TRBV9 and TRBJ2-7, the CDR3 gives the full variable domain: DSGVTQTPKHLITATGQRVTLRCSPRSGDLSVYWYQQSLDQGLQFLIQYYNGEERAKGNILERFSAQQFPDLHSELNLSSLELGDSALYFCASSGGSSYEQYFGPGTRLTVT.